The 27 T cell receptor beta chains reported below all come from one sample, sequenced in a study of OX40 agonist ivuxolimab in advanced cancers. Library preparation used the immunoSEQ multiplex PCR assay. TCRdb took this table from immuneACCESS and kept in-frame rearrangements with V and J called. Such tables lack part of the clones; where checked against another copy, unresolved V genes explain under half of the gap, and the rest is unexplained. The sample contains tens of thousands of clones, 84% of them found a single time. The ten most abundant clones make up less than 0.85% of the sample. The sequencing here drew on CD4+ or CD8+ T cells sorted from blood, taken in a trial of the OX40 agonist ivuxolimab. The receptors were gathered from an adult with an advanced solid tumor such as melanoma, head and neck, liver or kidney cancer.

The CDR3 here is CASSVRPRTSGMVHEQFF. For the CDR3, the DNA is TGTGCCAGCAGTGTGCGTCCCAGGACTAGCGGGATGGTCCATGAGCAGTTCTTC. The rearrangement links TRBV6-1 to TRBJ2-1; 12 positions agree with TRBD2. This CDR3 is built from 18 residues. The germline CDR1 and CDR2 sequences are MNHNS and SASEGT. V was pared by 4 bases and J by 8 bases, with 15 bases of the junction left unmatched.

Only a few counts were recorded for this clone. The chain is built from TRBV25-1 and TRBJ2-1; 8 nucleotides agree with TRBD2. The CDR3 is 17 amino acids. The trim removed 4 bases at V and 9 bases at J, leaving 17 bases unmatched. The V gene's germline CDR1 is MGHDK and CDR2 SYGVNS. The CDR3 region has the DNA TGTGCCAGCAGTGGGGGTAGCGGGCGCCCCGGGAGGGTTGAGCAGTTCTTC. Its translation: CASSGGSGRPGRVEQFF.

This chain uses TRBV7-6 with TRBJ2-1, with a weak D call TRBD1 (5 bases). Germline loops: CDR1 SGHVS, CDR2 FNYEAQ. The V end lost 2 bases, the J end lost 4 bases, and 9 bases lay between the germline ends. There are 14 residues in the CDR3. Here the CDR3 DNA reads TGTGCCAGCAGCTTAAGGGGTCTATACAATGAGCAGTTCTTC. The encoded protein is CASSLRGLYNEQFF. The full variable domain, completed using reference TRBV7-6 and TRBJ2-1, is GAGVSQSPRYKVTKRGQDVALRCDPISGHVSLYWYRQALGQGPEFLTYFNYEAQQDKSGLPNDRFSAERPEGSISTLTIQRTEQRDSAMYRCASSLRGLYNEQFFGPGTRLTVL.

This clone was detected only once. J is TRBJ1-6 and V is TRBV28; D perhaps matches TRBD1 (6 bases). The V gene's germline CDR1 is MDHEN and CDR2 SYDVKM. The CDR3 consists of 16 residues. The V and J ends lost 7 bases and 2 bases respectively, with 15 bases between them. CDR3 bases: TGTGCCAGCACCCAGGGGTTGCGCGCCTATAATTCACCCCTCCACTTT. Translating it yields CASTQGLRAYNSPLHF.

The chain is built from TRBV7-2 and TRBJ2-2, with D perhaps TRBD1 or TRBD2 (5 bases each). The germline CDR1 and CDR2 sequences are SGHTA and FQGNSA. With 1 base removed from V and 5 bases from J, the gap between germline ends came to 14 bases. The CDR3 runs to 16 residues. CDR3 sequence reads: CASSLVATQGTGELFF. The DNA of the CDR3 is TGTGCCAGCAGCTTAGTAGCGACTCAGGGAACCGGGGAGCTGTTTTTT.

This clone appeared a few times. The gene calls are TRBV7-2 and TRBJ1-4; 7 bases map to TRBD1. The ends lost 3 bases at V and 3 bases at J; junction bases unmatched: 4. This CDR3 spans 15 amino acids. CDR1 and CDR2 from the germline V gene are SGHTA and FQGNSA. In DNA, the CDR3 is TGTGCCAGCAGCTTGCAAAGGGGGCCTAATGAAAAACTGTTTTTT. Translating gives CASSLQRGPNEKLFF.

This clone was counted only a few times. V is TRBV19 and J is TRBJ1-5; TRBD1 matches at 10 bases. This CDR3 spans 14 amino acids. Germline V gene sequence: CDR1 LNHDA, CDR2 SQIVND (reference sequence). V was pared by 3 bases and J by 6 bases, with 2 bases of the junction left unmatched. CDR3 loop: CASSMWDRGQPQHF. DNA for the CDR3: TGTGCCAGTAGTATGTGGGACAGGGGTCAGCCCCAGCATTTT. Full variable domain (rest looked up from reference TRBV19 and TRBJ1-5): DGGITQSPKYLFRKEGQNVTLSCEQNLNHDAMYWYRQDPGQGLRLIYYSQIVNDFQKGDIAEGYSVSREKKESFPLTVTSAQKNPTAFYLCASSMWDRGQPQHFGDGTRLSIL.

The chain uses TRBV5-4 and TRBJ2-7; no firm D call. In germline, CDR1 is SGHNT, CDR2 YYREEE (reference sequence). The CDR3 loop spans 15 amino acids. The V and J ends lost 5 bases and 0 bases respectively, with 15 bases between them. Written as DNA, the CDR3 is TGTGCCAGCAGTAGCCCCGGAATCGCCTCCTACGAGCAGTACTTC. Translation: CASSSPGIASYEQYF.

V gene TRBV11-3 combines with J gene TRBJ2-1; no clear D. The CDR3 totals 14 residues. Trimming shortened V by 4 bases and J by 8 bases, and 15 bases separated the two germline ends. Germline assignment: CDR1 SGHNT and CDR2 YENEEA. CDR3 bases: TGTGCCAGCAGCTGGAAGGGTGGGGTGGATGAGCAGTTCTTC. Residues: CASSWKGGVDEQFF.

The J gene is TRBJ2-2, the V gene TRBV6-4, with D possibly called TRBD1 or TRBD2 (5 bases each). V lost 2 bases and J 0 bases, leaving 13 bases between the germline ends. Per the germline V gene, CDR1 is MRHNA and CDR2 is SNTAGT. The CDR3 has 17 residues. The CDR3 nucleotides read TGTGCCAGCAGTGACCTAACCGGGACGACGAACACCGGGGAGCTGTTTTTT. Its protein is CASSDLTGTTNTGELFF.

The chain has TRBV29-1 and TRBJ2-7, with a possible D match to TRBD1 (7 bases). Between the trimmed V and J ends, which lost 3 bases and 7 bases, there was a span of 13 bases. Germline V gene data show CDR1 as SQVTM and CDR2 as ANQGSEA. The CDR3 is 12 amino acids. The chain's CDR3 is CSVDAQGGEQYF. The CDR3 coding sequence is TGCAGCGTTGATGCCCAGGGGGGTGAGCAGTACTTC.

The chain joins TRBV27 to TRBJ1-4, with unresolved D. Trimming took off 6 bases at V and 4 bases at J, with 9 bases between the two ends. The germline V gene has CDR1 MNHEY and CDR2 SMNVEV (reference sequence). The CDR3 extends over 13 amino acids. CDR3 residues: CASRMGGNEKLFF. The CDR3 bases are TGTGCCAGCAGGATGGGCGGTAATGAAAAACTGTTTTTT.

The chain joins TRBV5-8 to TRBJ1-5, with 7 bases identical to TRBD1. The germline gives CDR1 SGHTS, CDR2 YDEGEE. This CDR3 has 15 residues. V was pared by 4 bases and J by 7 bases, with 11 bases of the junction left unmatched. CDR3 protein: CASSRQGFLYQPQHF. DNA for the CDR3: TGTGCCAGCAGCCGACAGGGTTTTCTTTACCAGCCCCAGCATTTT.

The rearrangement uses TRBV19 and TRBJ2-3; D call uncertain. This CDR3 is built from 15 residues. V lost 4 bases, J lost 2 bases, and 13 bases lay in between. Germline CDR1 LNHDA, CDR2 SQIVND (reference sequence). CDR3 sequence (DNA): TGTGCCAGTAGTAGCCAAGGCCAGCCCACAGATACGCAGTATTTT. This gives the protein CASSSQGQPTDTQYF.

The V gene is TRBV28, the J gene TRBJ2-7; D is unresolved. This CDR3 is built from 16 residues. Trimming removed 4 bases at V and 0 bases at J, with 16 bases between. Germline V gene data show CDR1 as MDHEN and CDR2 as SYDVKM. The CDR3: CASSSPGGASSYEQYF. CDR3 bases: TGTGCCAGCAGTTCCCCCGGCGGCGCAAGCTCCTACGAGCAGTACTTC.

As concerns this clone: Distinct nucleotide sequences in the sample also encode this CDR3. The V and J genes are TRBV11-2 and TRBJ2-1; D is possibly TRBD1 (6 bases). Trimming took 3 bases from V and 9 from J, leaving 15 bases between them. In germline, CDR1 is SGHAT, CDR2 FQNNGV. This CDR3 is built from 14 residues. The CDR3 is CASSFPLRDTEQFF. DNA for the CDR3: TGTGCCAGCAGCTTCCCTCTCCGGGACACTGAGCAGTTCTTC.

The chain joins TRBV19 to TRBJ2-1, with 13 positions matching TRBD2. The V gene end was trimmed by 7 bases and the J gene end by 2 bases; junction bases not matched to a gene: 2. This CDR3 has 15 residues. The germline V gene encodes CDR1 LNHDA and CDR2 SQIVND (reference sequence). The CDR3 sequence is CASIGTSGAYNEQFF. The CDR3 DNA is TGTGCCAGTATAGGGACTAGCGGGGCCTACAATGAGCAGTTCTTC.

The CDR3 DNA follows: TGTGCCAGCAGCTCCCCAGAAAACTCACAGCCCCAGCATTTT. Protein product: CASSSPENSQPQHF. The chain employs TRBV7-9 and TRBJ1-5; no firm D call. The CDR3 consists of 14 residues. V was cut by 4 bases and J by 7 bases, with 14 bases left in between. Per the germline V gene, CDR1 is SEHNR and CDR2 is FQNEAQ (reference sequence).

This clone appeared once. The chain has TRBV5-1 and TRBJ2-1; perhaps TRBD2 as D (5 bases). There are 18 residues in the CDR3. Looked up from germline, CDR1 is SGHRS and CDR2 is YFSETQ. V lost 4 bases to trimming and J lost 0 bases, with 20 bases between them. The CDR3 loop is CASSTMRRGSASYNEQFF. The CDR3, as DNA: TGCGCCAGCAGCACTATGCGTAGAGGGTCCGCCTCCTACAATGAGCAGTTCTTC. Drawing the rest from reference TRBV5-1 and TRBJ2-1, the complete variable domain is KAGVTQTPRYLIKTRGQQVTLSCSPISGHRSVSWYQQTPGQGLQFLFEYFSETQRNKGNFPGRFSGRQFSNSRSEMNVSTLELGDSALYLCASSTMRRGSASYNEQFFGPGTRLTVL.

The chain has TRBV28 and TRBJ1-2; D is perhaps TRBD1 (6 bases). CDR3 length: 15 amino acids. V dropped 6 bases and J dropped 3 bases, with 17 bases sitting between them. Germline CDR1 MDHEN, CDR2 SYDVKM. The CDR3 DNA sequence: TGTGCCAGCAGCCTCTACGACAGGTCTGACTATGGCTACACCTTC. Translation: CASSLYDRSDYGYTF.

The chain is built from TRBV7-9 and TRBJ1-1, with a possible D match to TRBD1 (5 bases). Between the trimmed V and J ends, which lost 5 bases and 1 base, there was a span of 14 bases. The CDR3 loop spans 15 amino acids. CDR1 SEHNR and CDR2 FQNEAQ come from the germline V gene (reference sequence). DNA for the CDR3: TGTGCCAGCAGCCGTAGGGACGGACGGAACACTGAAGCTTTCTTT. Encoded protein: CASSRRDGRNTEAFF.

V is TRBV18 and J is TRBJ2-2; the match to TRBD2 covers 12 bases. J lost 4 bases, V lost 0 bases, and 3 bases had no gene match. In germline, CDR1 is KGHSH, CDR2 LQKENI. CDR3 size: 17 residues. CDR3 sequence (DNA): TGTGCCAGCTCACCACCTCTAGCGGGAGGGATCACCGGGGAGCTGTTTTTT. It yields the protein CASSPPLAGGITGELFF. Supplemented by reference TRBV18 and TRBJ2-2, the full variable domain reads NAGVMQNPRHLVRRRGQEARLRCSPMKGHSHVYWYRQLPEEGLKFMVYLQKENIIDESGMPKERFSAEFPKEGPSILRIQQVVRGDSAAYFCASSPPLAGGITGELFFGEGSRLTVL.

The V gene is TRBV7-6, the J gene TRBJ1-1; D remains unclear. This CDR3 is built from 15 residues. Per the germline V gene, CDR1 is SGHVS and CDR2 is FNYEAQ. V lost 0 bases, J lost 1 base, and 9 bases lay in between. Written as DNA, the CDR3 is TGTGCCAGCAGCTTAGCCCCTAAGGCGAACACTGAAGCTTTCTTT. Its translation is CASSLAPKANTEAFF.

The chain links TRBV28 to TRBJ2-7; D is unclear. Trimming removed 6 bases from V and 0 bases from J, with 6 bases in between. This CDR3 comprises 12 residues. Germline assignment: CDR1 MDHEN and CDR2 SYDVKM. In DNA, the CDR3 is TGTGCCAGCAGGGCGAGCTCCTACGAGCAGTACTTC. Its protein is CASRASSYEQYF.

The CDR3 loop is CASSVTGFEQYF. The DNA for the CDR3 is TGTGCCAGCAGCGTCACAGGGTTCGAGCAGTACTTC. The chain joins TRBV7-9 to TRBJ2-7, with a possible D match to TRBD1 (6 bases). Germline V gives CDR1 SEHNR, CDR2 FQNEAQ (reference sequence). The CDR3 runs 12 residues. Trimming took off 5 bases at V and 6 bases at J, with 11 bases between the two ends.

CDR3 bases: TGTGCCAGCAGCGTCGACAGAGAGGTGACCCAGTACTTC. Its protein product is CASSVDREVTQYF. The gene calls are TRBV6-5 and TRBJ2-5, with D tentatively TRBD1 (5 bases). This CDR3 comprises 13 residues. V was pared by 6 bases and J by 7 bases, with 15 bases between. From germline, CDR1 is MNHEY and CDR2 SVGAGI.

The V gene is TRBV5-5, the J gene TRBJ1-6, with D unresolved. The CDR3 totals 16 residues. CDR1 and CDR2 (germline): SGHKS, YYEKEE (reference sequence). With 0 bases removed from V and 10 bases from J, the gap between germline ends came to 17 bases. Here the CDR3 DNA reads TGTGCCAGCAGCTTGGATTCTGGGGTTATAAGGTCACCCCTCCACTTT. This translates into CASSLDSGVIRSPLHF. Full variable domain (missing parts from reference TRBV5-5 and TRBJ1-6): DAGVTQSPTHLIKTRGQQVTLRCSPISGHKSVSWYQQVLGQGPQFIFQYYEKEERGRGNFPDRFSARQFPNYSSELNVNALLLGDSALYLCASSLDSGVIRSPLHFGNGTRLTVT.